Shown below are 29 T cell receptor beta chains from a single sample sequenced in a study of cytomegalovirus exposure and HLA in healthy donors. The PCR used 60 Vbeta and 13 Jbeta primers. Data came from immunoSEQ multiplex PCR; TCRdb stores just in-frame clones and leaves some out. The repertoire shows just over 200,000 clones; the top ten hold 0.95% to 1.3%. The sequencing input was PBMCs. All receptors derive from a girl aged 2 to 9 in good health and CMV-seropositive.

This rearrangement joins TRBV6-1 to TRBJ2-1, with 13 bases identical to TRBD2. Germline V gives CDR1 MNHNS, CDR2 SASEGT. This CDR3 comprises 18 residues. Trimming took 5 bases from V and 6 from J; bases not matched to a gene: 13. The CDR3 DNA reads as TGTGCCAGCAGTAAAGGACTAGCGGGAGACCTCCCGGGCAATGAGCAGTTCTTC. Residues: CASSKGLAGDLPGNEQFF.

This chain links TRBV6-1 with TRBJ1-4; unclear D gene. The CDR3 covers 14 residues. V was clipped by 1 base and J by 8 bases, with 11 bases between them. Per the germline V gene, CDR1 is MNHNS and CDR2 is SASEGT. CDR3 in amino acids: CASSEDYGGEKLFF. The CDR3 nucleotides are TGTGCCAGCAGTGAAGACTATGGAGGGGAAAAACTGTTTTTT.

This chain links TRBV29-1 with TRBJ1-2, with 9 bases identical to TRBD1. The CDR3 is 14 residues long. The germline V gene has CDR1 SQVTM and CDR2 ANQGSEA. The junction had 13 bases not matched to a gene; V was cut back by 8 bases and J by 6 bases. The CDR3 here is CSPSHPGQGDGYTF. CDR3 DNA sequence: TGCAGCCCCTCCCATCCGGGACAGGGAGATGGCTACACCTTC.

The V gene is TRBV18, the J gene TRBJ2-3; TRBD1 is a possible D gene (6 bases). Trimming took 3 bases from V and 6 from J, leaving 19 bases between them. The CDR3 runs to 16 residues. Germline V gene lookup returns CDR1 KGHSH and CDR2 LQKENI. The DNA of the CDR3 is TGTGCCAGCTCACCCCCGACAGGATCCATAACGGATACGCAGTATTTT. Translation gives CASSPPTGSITDTQYF.

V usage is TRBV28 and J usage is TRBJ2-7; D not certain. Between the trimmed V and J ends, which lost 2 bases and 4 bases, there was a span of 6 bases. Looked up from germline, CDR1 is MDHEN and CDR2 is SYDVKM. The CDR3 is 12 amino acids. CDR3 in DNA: TGTGCCAGCAGTTTAGTGGAGTACGAGCAGTACTTC. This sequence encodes CASSLVEYEQYF.

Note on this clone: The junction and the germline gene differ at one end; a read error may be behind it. CDR3 in DNA: TGTGCCAGCGGGGGCCAAGAGGCCCAGTACTTC. Amino acid sequence: CASGGQEAQYF. The chain joins TRBV6-5 to TRBJ2-5, with a possible D match to TRBD1 (6 bases). CDR3 length equals 11 residues. Germline assignment: CDR1 MNHEY and CDR2 SVGAGI.

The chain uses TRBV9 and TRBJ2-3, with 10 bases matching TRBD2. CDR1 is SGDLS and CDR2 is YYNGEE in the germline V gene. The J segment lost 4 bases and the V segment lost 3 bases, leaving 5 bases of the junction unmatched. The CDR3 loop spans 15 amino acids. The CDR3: CASSAGTSEADTQYF. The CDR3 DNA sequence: TGTGCCAGCAGCGCCGGGACTAGCGAGGCAGATACGCAGTATTTT.

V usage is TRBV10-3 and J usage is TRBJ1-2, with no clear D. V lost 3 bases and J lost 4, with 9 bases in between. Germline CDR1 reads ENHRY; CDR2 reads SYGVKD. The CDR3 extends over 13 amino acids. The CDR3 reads CAISEREGYGYTF. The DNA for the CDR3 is TGTGCCATCAGTGAAAGGGAGGGCTATGGCTACACCTTC.

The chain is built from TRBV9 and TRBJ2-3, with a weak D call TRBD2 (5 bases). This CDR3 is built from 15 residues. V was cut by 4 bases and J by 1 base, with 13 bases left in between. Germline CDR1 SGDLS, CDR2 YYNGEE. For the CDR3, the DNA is TGTGCCAGCAGCCTACCGGGATCGGGCACAGATACGCAGTATTTT. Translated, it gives CASSLPGSGTDTQYF.

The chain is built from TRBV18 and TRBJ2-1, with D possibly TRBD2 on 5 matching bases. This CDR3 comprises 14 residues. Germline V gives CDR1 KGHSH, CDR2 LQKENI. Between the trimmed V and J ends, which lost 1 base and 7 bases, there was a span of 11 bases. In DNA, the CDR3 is TGTGCCAGCTCACCACAAGCGGCGAAGAATGAGCAGTTCTTC. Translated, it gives CASSPQAAKNEQFF.

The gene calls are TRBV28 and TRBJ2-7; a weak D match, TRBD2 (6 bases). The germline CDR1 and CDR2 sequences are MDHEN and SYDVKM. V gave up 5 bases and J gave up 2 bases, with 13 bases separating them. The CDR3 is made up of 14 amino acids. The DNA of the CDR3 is TGTGCCAGCAGTCCTGGAGGGCCCCCCTACGAGCAGTACTTC. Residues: CASSPGGPPYEQYF.

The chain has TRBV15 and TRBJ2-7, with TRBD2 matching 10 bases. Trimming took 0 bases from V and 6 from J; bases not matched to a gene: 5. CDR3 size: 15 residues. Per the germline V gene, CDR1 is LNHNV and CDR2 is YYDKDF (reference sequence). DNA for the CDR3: TGTGCCACCAGCAGAGATCGGGCTAGCGGGAGCGAGCAGTACTTC. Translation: CATSRDRASGSEQYF.

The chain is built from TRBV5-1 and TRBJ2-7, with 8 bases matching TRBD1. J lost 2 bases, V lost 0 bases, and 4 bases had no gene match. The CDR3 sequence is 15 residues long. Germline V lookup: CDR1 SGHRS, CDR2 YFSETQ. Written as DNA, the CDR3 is TGCGCCAGCAGCTTGGAAGTGACAGGGGCCTACGAGCAGTACTTC. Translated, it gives CASSLEVTGAYEQYF.

Here the CDR3 reads CASSVDRGNGEAFF. CDR3 nucleotide sequence: TGTGCCAGCAGCGTAGACCGGGGAAATGGTGAAGCTTTCTTT. The J gene is TRBJ1-1, the V gene TRBV9; no reliable D call. The V end lost 0 bases, the J end lost 7 bases, and 13 bases lay between the germline ends. This CDR3 contains 14 residues. Germline loops: CDR1 SGDLS, CDR2 YYNGEE.

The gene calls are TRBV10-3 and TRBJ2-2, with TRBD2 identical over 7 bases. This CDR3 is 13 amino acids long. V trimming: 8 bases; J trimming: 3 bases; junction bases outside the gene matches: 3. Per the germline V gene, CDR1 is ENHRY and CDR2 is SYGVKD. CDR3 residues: CAIGGRDTGELFF. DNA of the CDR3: TGTGCCATCGGGGGGAGGGACACCGGGGAGCTGTTTTTT.

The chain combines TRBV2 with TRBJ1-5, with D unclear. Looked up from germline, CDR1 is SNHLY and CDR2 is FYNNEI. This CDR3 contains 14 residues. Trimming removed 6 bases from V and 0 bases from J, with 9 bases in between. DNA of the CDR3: TGTGCCAGCAGCGACACTCCTAGCAATCAGCCCCAGCATTTT. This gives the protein CASSDTPSNQPQHF.

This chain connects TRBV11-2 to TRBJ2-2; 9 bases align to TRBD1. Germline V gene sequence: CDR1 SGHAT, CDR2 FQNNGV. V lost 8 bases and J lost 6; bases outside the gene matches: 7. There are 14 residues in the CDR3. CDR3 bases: TGTGCCAGCGACACGGACAGGGGAGCCGGGGAGCTGTTTTTT. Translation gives CASDTDRGAGELFF. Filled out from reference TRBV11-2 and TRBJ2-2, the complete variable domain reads EAGVAQSPRYKIIEKRQSVAFWCNPISGHATLYWYQQILGQGPKLLIQFQNNGVVDDSQLPKDRFSAERLKGVDSTLKIQPAKLEDSAVYLCASDTDRGAGELFFGEGSRLTVL.

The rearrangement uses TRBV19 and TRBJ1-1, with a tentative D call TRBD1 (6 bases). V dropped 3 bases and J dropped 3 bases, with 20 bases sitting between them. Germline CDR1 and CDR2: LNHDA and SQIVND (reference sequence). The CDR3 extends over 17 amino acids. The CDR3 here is CASSIPPTGGGDTEAFF. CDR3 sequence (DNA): TGTGCCAGTAGTATCCCTCCGACGGGAGGGGGGGACACTGAAGCTTTCTTT.

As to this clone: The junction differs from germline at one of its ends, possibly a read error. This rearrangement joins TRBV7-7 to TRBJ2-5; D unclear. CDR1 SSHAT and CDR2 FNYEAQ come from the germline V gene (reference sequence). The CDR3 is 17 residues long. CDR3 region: CASSLGSGGNTKETQYF. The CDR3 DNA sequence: TGTGCTAGCAGCTTGGGTAGTGGCGGAAATACTAAAGAGACCCAGTACTTC.

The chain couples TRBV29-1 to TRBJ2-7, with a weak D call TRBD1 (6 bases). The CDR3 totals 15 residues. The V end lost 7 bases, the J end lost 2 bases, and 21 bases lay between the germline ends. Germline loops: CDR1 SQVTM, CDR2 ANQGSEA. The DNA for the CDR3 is TGCAGCGCCCTCCTTCCGGGACAATTCCCCTACGAGCAGTACTTC. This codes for CSALLPGQFPYEQYF.

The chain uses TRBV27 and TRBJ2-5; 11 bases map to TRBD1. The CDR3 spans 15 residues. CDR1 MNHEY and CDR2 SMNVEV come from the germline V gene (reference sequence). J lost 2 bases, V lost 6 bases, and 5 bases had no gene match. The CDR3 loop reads CASRGTGGRQETQYF. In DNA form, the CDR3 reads TGTGCCAGCAGAGGGACAGGGGGTCGTCAAGAGACCCAGTACTTC.

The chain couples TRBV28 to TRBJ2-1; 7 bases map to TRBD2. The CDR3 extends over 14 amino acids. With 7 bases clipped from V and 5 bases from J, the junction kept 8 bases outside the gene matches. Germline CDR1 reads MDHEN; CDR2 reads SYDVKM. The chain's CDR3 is CASTETSVNNEQFF. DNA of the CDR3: TGTGCCAGCACTGAAACTAGCGTAAACAATGAGCAGTTCTTC. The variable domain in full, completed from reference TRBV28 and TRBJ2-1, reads DVKVTQSSRYLVKRTGEKVFLECVQDMDHENMFWYRQDPGLGLRLIYFSYDVKMKEKGDIPEGYSVSREKKERFSLILESASTNQTSMYLCASTETSVNNEQFFGPGTRLTVL.

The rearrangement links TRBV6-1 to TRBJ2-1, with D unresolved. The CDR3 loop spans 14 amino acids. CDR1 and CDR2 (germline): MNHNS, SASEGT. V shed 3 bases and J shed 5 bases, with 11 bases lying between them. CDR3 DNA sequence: TGTGCCAGCAGTGATCCCCCTTTAAACAATGAGCAGTTCTTC. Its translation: CASSDPPLNNEQFF.

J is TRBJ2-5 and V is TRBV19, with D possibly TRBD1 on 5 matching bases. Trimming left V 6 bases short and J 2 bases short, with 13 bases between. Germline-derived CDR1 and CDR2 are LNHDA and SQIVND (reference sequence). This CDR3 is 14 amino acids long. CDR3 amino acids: CASSTQEKQETQYF. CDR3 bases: TGTGCCAGTAGCACACAGGAAAAGCAAGAGACCCAGTACTTC.

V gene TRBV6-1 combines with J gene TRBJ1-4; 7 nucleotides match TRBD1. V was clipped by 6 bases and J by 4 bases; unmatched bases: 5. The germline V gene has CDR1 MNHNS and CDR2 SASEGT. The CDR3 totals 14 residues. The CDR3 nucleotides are TGTGCCAGCAGGGCCGGGACAGTTAATGAAAAACTGTTTTTT. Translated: CASRAGTVNEKLFF.

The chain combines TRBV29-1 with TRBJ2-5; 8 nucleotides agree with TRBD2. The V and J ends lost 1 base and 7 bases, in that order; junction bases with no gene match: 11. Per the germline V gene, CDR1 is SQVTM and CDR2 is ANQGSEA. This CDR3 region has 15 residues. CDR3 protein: CSVEGHRGGEGTQYF. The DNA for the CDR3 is TGCAGCGTTGAAGGACACCGGGGGGGGGAGGGGACCCAGTACTTC.

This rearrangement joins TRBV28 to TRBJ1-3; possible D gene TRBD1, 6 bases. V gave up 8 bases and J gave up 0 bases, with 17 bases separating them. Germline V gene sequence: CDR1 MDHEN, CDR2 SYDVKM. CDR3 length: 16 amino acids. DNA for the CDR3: TGTGCCAGCCAAACAGGGATGGTCTCCTCTGGAAACACCATATATTTT. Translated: CASQTGMVSSGNTIYF.

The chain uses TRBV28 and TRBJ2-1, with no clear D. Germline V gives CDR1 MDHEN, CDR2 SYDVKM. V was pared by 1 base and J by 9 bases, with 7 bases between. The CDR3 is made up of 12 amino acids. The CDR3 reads CASSLSKSEQFF. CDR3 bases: TGTGCCAGCAGTTTATCGAAGAGTGAGCAGTTCTTC.

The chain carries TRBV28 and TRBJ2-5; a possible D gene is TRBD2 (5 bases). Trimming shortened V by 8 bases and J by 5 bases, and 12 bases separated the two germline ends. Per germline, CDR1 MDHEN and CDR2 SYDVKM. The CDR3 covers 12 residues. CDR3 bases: TGTGCCAGCGGGAGTTTAGAGGAGACCCAGTACTTC. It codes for CASGSLEETQYF.